This T cell receptor beta chain stems from a study of blood T cell repertoires in COVID-19. For the study at large: Samples taken during acute and convalescent COVID-19 were collected in the United States, Italy and Spain.

The CDR3 loop spans 15 amino acids. Germline CDR1 is MNHNS and CDR2 is SASEGT. V gave up 3 bases and J gave up 2 bases, with 14 bases separating them. Original processing notes: Nucleated cell number was recorded as an estimate derived from reference gene primer amplification. Clones were sequenced by immunoSEQ multiplex PCR, and TCRdb holds only the in-frame ones, with some missing. From that table come the V and J calls and clone size; the DNA was used to work out D and trimming. This table has about 170,000 clones, about 85% appearing once. J is TRBJ2-7 and V is TRBV6-1; D possibly corresponds to TRBD2 (6 bases). This receptor was taken from a woman at least 80 years old with COVID-19, enrolled during active disease. The source material was peripheral blood. CDR3 in amino acids: CASSEGGPLTYEQYF. The CDR3 DNA follows: TGTGCCAGCAGTGAGGGAGGACCGCTAACCTACGAGCAGTACTTC.